A single sample gave rise to the 27 T cell receptor beta chains below, sequenced in a study of blood T cells in healthy people across ages. For the second PCR, which ran for about 6 to 11 cycles, a sample-barcoded 5' primer and a J-beta primer mix were used. In TCRdb, the 5' RACE reads were re-called with MiXCR into one record per CDR3 protein. The sample lists approximately 1,100,000 distinct CDR3 sequences, 40% to 45% seen once, with 18% in the top ten. The specimen was blood. The receptors originated from a woman aged 60-75 years in good health.

The chain recombines TRBV28 with TRBJ1-1, with D tentatively TRBD1 (6 bases). CDR1 and CDR2 (germline): MDHEN, SYDVKM. This CDR3 comprises 15 residues. V lost 5 bases to trimming and J lost 4 bases, with 17 bases between them. In DNA form, the CDR3 reads TGTGCCAGCAGTCCCGCGACAGGCCCTTTCACTGAAGCTTTCTTT. This encodes CASSPATGPFTEAFF.

The V and J genes are TRBV7-9 and TRBJ2-7; perhaps TRBD2 as D (6 bases). In germline, CDR1 is SEHNR, CDR2 FQNEAQ (reference sequence). V lost 5 bases and J 0 bases, leaving 20 bases between the germline ends. This CDR3 contains 17 residues. As DNA, the CDR3 is TGTGCCAGCAGCCCCCCAACAGGAGGGCTTGGCTCCTACGAGCAGTACTTC. Translated: CASSPPTGGLGSYEQYF.

V is TRBV11-2 and J is TRBJ2-1; tentative D call: TRBD2 (5 bases). The DNA end is a closer match to TRBJ2-7, so the J assignment may be wrong. The V gene's germline CDR1 is SGHAT and CDR2 FQNNGV. CDR3 length: 16 amino acids. This chain's CDR3 is CASSFLSAGSYNEQYF. The CDR3 nucleotides are TGTGCCAGCAGCTTTCTTTCTGCGGGCTCCTACAATGAGCAGTACTTC.

The chain joins TRBV19 to TRBJ2-1, with TRBD2 identical over 16 bases. The CDR3 extends over 19 amino acids. The germline V gene encodes CDR1 LNHDA and CDR2 SQIVND (reference sequence). The V and J ends lost 5 bases and 6 bases, in that order; junction bases with no gene match: 13. In nucleotides, the CDR3 is TGTGCCAGTAGTGTGGGACTAGCGGGAGGGAGGGTCCCGTCCAATGAGCAGTTCTTC. It specifies CASSVGLAGGRVPSNEQFF.

CDR3 protein: CASSLETSGYDEQYF. The CDR3 DNA reads TGCGCCAGCAGCCTAGAGACTAGCGGGTACGACGAGCAGTACTTC. The chain recombines TRBV5-1 with TRBJ2-7, with 10 bases identical to TRBD2. The CDR3 totals 15 residues. Germline V gives CDR1 SGHRS, CDR2 YFSETQ. Trimming removed 4 bases from V and 5 bases from J; junction bases left unmatched: 9.

This clonotype occurred a few times. V is TRBV6-2 or TRBV6-3 and J is TRBJ1-1, with unresolved D. This CDR3 comprises 17 residues. CDR1 is MNHEY and CDR2 is SVGEGT in the germline V gene. The V end was cut by 6 bases, the J end by 1 base, with 21 bases between. CDR3 loop: CASRPLIRGYSNTEAFF. The CDR3 nucleotides are TGTGCCAGCAGACCCCTTATTCGGGGTTACTCGAACACTGAAGCTTTCTTT.

On this clonotype itself: At one of its ends the junction is not consistent with the germline gene, which may arise from a read error. The V call is TRBV29-1, the J call TRBJ2-7, with 8 nucleotides matching TRBD2. Germline V gives CDR1 SQVTM, CDR2 ANQGSEA. The CDR3 is made up of 13 amino acids. CDR3 nucleotides: TGCGGCGTTTCCGGGGGGGAAGCCTACGAGCAGTACTTC. Its translation is CGVSGGEAYEQYF.

This clonotype was found a few times. The chain has TRBV7-6 and TRBJ1-2; D remains unclear. CDR1 is SGHVS, CDR2 FNYEAQ, per germline. The germline V and J ends were trimmed by 1 base and 6 bases, with 9 bases remaining between them. The CDR3 is 13 residues long. The CDR3, as DNA: TGTGCCAGCAGCTTAGAAGGAAGACATGGCTACACCTTC. Its translation is CASSLEGRHGYTF.

This chain uses TRBV5-1 with TRBJ1-5; 7 bases agree with TRBD1. V was clipped by 5 bases and J by 3 bases; unmatched bases: 8. The CDR3 runs 15 residues. CDR1 SGHRS and CDR2 YFSETQ come from the germline V gene. The chain's CDR3 is CASRVGTDYNQPQHF. Written as DNA, the CDR3 is TGCGCCAGCAGGGTTGGGACAGACTACAATCAGCCCCAGCATTTT.

V and J are TRBV5-6 and TRBJ1-2; TRBD1 is a possible D gene (6 bases). The CDR3 length is 16 residues. The V and J ends lost 6 bases and 6 bases respectively, with 24 bases between them. Germline V gives CDR1 SGHDT, CDR2 YYEEEE. DNA of the CDR3: TGTGCCAGCACCATCCCGGGAGGCAGGGGAATCGATGGCTACACCTTC. It translates to CASTIPGGRGIDGYTF.

The chain carries TRBV2 and TRBJ2-1; tentatively, D is TRBD2 (5 bases). CDR1 and CDR2 from the germline V gene are SNHLY and FYNNEI. The CDR3 is made up of 16 amino acids. V gave up 2 bases and J gave up 3 bases, with 14 bases separating them. CDR3 loop: CASSERRWGFYNEQFF. The CDR3 region has the DNA TGTGCCAGCAGTGAAAGGAGGTGGGGTTTCTACAATGAGCAGTTCTTC.

The rearrangement links TRBV27 to TRBJ2-3; 8 bases are shared with TRBD2. V gave up 9 bases and J gave up 5 bases; unmatched junction bases: 10. From germline, CDR1 is MNHEY and CDR2 SMNVEV (reference sequence). CDR3 length equals 14 residues. For the CDR3, the DNA is TGTGCCAGTGCGTCCCTTCTAGCGGGAGATACGCAGTATTTT. Residues: CASASLLAGDTQYF.

The sample holds a few counts of this clonotype. V and J are TRBV2 and TRBJ2-7, with D unclear. V lost 3 bases to trimming and J lost 2 bases, with 8 bases between them. The CDR3 spans 13 residues. The germline gives CDR1 SNHLY, CDR2 FYNNEI. The CDR3 loop is CASSDARAYEQYF. CDR3 in DNA: TGTGCCAGCAGTGACGCCAGAGCCTACGAGCAGTACTTC. Full variable domain (rest looked up from reference TRBV2 and TRBJ2-7): EPEVTQTPSHQVTQMGQEVILRCVPISNHLYFYWYRQILGQKVEFLVSFYNNEISEKSEIFDDQFSVERPDGSNFTLKIRSTKLEDSAMYFCASSDARAYEQYFGPGTRLTVT.

The V and J genes are TRBV20-1 and TRBJ2-5; 13 bases fit TRBD2. Trimming cost V 4 bases and J 5 bases; bases outside gene matches: 16. The CDR3 contains 18 residues. Germline loops: CDR1 DFQATT, CDR2 SNEGSKA (reference sequence). The CDR3: CSATQLAGGPRDWETQYF. CDR3 in DNA: TGCAGTGCTACACAACTAGCGGGAGGGCCAAGAGATTGGGAGACCCAGTACTTC.

This clonotype was recorded a few times. The V gene is TRBV27, the J gene TRBJ2-4; TRBD2 matches 8 bases. CDR3 length: 17 amino acids. CDR1 MNHEY and CDR2 SMNVEV come from the germline V gene (reference sequence). With 2 bases clipped from V and 0 bases from J, the junction kept 6 bases outside the gene matches. CDR3 bases: TGTGCCAGCAGTTTACGGCGGGAGGTTCTAGCCAAAAACATTCAGTACTTC. Encoded protein: CASSLRREVLAKNIQYF.

This clonotype was observed once. This rearrangement joins TRBV15 to TRBJ1-1; possible D gene TRBD1, 6 bases. Germline CDR1 is LNHNV and CDR2 is YYDKDF (reference sequence). This CDR3 region has 15 residues. The ends were cut back, 5 bases at V and 5 bases at J, with 18 bases in the middle. The DNA for the CDR3 is TGTGCCACCAGCCCCCGAGGGGGAGGGTTGACTGAAGCTTTCTTT. Its translation: CATSPRGGGLTEAFF.

The chain uses TRBV11-2 and TRBJ2-3; D is ambiguous. This CDR3 region has 15 residues. Trimming cost V 5 bases and J 1 base, with 13 bases left between them. From germline, CDR1 is SGHAT and CDR2 FQNNGV. CDR3 protein: CASSLLTVRTDTQYF. The CDR3 DNA follows: TGTGCCAGCAGCCTTCTAACGGTCCGCACAGATACGCAGTATTTT.

This clonotype was found a few times. The rearrangement uses TRBV6-5 and TRBJ2-3; 9 nucleotides agree with TRBD2. The V gene end was trimmed by 2 bases and the J gene end by 8 bases; junction bases not matched to a gene: 5. The CDR3 runs 14 residues. In germline, CDR1 is MNHEY, CDR2 SVGAGI. Here the CDR3 DNA reads TGTGCCAGCAGTTACGGGACTAGCCCTGGTACGCAGTATTTT. Its protein is CASSYGTSPGTQYF.

The gene calls are TRBV12-3 or TRBV12-4 and TRBJ2-6; TRBD1 is a possible D gene (6 bases). V lost 6 bases and J 2 bases, leaving 8 bases between the germline ends. This CDR3 is built from 14 residues. The DNA of the CDR3 is TGTGCCAGCAGAAAGGGGGCTGGGGCCAACGTCCTGACTTTC. This encodes CASRKGAGANVLTF.

The V call is TRBV15, the J call TRBJ2-7; TRBD2 matches at 9 bases. Per germline, CDR1 LNHNV and CDR2 YYDKDF (reference sequence). The CDR3 is made up of 14 amino acids. V was pared by 0 bases and J by 10 bases, with 7 bases of the junction left unmatched. CDR3 bases: TGTGCCACCAGCAGAGATGGGCGGGAGGGTGGCCAGTACTTC. The encoded protein is CATSRDGREGGQYF.

The V and J genes are TRBV20-1 and TRBJ2-7; 10 positions match TRBD2. Germline trimming cut 1 base from V and 4 bases from J; bases unmatched to any gene: 4. This CDR3 region has 14 residues. Germline values: CDR1 DFQATT, CDR2 SNEGSKA (reference sequence). The CDR3: CSARGSSGGYEQYF. Written as DNA, the CDR3 is TGCAGTGCTAGAGGGTCTAGCGGGGGTTACGAGCAGTACTTC.

This clonotype was detected a few times. V usage is TRBV28 and J usage is TRBJ2-7; D is ambiguous. The CDR3 is 15 amino acids. Germline CDR1 and CDR2: MDHEN and SYDVKM. The germline V and J ends were trimmed by 2 bases and 1 base, with 12 bases remaining between them. This CDR3 reads CASSLEPGSSYEQYF. The DNA of the CDR3 is TGTGCCAGCAGTTTAGAGCCGGGCAGTTCCTACGAGCAGTACTTC.

This rearrangement joins TRBV5-1 to TRBJ2-5; 9 bases are shared with TRBD2. This CDR3 has 16 amino acids. V lost 4 bases and J lost 11; bases outside the gene matches: 18. Germline V gives CDR1 SGHRS, CDR2 YFSETQ. CDR3 nucleotide sequence: TGCGCCAGCAGCCTAGCGTCTAGCGGGGCTTCGATTGGGCAGTACTTC. Amino acid sequence: CASSLASSGASIGQYF.

This clonotype was seen more than once but under ten times. The chain employs TRBV27 and TRBJ2-3; D remains ambiguous. The germline V and J ends were trimmed by 6 bases and 6 bases, with 13 bases remaining between them. This CDR3 region has 13 residues. The V gene's germline CDR1 is MNHEY and CDR2 SMNVEV (reference sequence). The CDR3 protein is CASSGPLGDTQYF. The CDR3 region has the DNA TGTGCCAGCAGCGGACCCCTCGGGGATACGCAGTATTTT.

This clonotype has only a few counts. The genes are TRBV15 and TRBJ1-4, with unresolved D. CDR1 is LNHNV and CDR2 is YYDKDF in the germline V gene (reference sequence). Trimming shortened V by 5 bases and J by 5 bases, and 3 bases separated the two germline ends. This CDR3 is 11 amino acids long. DNA for the CDR3: TGTGCCACCAGCCGCAATGAAAAACTGTTTTTT. It yields the protein CATSRNEKLFF.

The rearrangement links TRBV10-3 to TRBJ1-5; no firm D call. This CDR3 contains 16 residues. Per germline, CDR1 ENHRY and CDR2 SYGVKD. V lost 0 bases and J 2 bases, leaving 11 bases between the germline ends. The CDR3 region is CAISESQAAGNQPQHF. For the CDR3, the DNA is TGTGCCATCAGTGAGTCCCAGGCGGCGGGCAATCAGCCCCAGCATTTT.

The chain combines TRBV27 with TRBJ2-1, with unresolved D. This CDR3 has 14 residues. Germline-derived CDR1 and CDR2 are MNHEY and SMNVEV (reference sequence). V lost 8 bases to trimming and J lost 0 bases, with 11 bases between them. The CDR3 DNA reads TGTGCCAGCCGCTACCAGAGCTCCTACAATGAGCAGTTCTTC. Translation: CASRYQSSYNEQFF.